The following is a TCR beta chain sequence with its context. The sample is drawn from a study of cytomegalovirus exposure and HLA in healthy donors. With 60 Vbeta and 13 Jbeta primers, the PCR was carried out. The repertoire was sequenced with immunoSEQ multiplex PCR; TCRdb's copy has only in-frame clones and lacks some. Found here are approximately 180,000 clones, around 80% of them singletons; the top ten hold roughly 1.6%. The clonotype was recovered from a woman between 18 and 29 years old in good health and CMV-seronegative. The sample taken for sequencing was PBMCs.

CDR3 coding DNA: TGTGCCAGCAGCTTAGATTCCGGGGGTGAAAAACTGTTTTTT. It is translated as CASSLDSGGEKLFF. The chain carries TRBV7-8 and TRBJ1-4, with D perhaps matching TRBD1 (5 bases). The length of the CDR3 is 14 residues. Germline values: CDR1 SGHVS, CDR2 FQNEAQ. The V and J ends lost 1 base and 7 bases respectively, with 10 bases between them.